This TCR beta chain came from a study of T cell changes during pregnancy in multiple sclerosis (dated 2019 in TCRdb). About the investigation overall: The study looked at changes in the T cell repertoire across pregnancy in women with multiple sclerosis.

Comment on this clone: Its antigen is not yet known. No much larger clone is present one base from it, and per-base qualities are unavailable.

Receptor amplification or capture employed the immunoSEQ multiplex PCR assay. Entries here come from immuneACCESS through TCRdb and include only in-frame sequences with V and J called. Some clones fail to appear in such tables; in the studies checked, an unresolved V gene covers under half of the shortfall, and the cause of the remainder is unknown. The sample table records tens of thousands of clones; around 87% of these occur just once. In total, the top ten clones hold over 0.45% of the sample. Compared with germline, V lacks 8 bases and J lacks 3 bases; bases without a gene match: 5. Measured from the cysteine to the phenylalanine, the CDR3 is 14 residues long. CDR3 DNA is the only sequence kept; it has 42 bases, read in frame from the first base. The germline V gene (reference sequence) sets CDR1 to SEHNR and CDR2 to FQNEAQ.

The chain uses TRBV7-9 and TRBJ2-1; TRBD2 lines up with 9 middle nucleotides. The source of this sequence is a female donor with multiple sclerosis, enrolled in a pregnancy study. The starting material was CD4+ T cells from peripheral blood mononuclear cells, obtained in the second trimester of pregnancy. The nucleotide sequence reads TGTGCCAGCCTTAGCGGGGGTATCTACAATGAGCAGTTCTTC. Its protein is CASLSGGIYNEQFF. This CDR3, with the reference TRBV7-9 and TRBJ2-1 proteins standing in past its ends, gives the full variable domain DTGVSQNPRHKITKRGQNVTFRCDPISEHNRLYWYRQTLGQGPEFLTYFQNEAQLEKSRLLSDRFSAERPKGSFSTLEIQRTEQGDSAMYLCASLSGGIYNEQFFGPGTRLTVL.